This T cell receptor beta chain was captured by sequencing in a study of Ad26.COV2.S vaccination and SARS-CoV-2 variants. Study-level information: Administration of Ad26.COV2.S was intramuscular, either once or twice 56 days apart. Study-level points and caveats: Placebo recipients trailed vaccine recipients in spike-specific TCR breadth. Recipients of either vaccine or placebo displayed similar breadth of non-spike TCRs.

This table comes from immunoSEQ multiplex PCR, and its TCRdb copy is limited to in-frame clones, with some not included. The repertoire holds about 350,000 clones, 75% to 90% seen once, with around 4.5% in the top ten. CDR1 and CDR2 (germline): KGHSH, LQKENI. CDR3 length equals 14 residues. Trimming removed 3 bases at V and 3 bases at J, with 8 bases between. The sample holds one count of this clone. Its antigen is currently unknown. Treatment noted: roughly 20 received Ad26.COV2.S at low or high dose, single or two shots; 5 received placebo; per-sample allocation not given. On day 63 after the first injection, vaccine and placebo recipients gave samples. Its platform was an Ad26 vector, and its expressed antigen was Wuhan-strain SARS-CoV-2 spike.

Sequenced here: peripheral blood, sampled in a trial of Ad26.COV2.S vaccine versus placebo. This sequence joins TRBV18 and TRBJ1-4; a possible D gene is TRBD1 (6 bases). This TCR came from a person between 18 and 65 years old who received the Ad26.COV2.S COVID-19 vaccine or a placebo. CDR3: CASSPGASNEKLFF. The CDR3 coding sequence is TGTGCCAGCTCACCGGGGGCTTCTAATGAAAAACTGTTTTTT. Filled out from reference TRBV18 and TRBJ1-4, the complete variable domain reads NAGVMQNPRHLVRRRGQEARLRCSPMKGHSHVYWYRQLPEEGLKFMVYLQKENIIDESGMPKERFSAEFPKEGPSILRIQQVVRGDSAAYFCASSPGASNEKLFFGSGTQLSVL.